This T cell receptor (beta chain) comes out of a study of cytomegalovirus exposure and HLA in healthy donors (dated by TCRdb to about 2017). About the full investigation: In an earlier analysis of 587 of the donors, less than 350 Gb of sequence data and approximately 120 million unique TCR beta sequences from 150 million to 200 million T cells were reported. The study profiled the T cell repertoires of more than 500 subjects by immunosequencing and related them to cytomegalovirus serostatus. To decide whether each TCR beta V gene segment behaved as functional or pseudogenic, an earlier analysis of some 600 of the donors relied on high-throughput TCR beta sequencing. All discovery cohort repertoires had been generated on a single sequencing platform. Among some 400 genotyped donors of the cohort, an average of around 240,000 unique TCR beta nucleotide sequences were sequenced per donor, around 20% of them non-productive. A later genetic analysis took genome-wide SNP genotypes for about 55% of the roughly 700 donors and used that subset as a discovery cohort. In a later analysis, previously published TCR beta repertoires from 666 donors were re-analyzed and high-resolution HLA genotyping was added so that TCR occurrence patterns could be studied. HLA typing covered class I and class II loci at four-digit resolution. The study was designed to test whether signatures of past pathogen exposure could be identified by cataloging public T cell receptors. An early release covering 550 to 650 HLA-typed donors comprised 250 to 350 gigabases of sequencing data and 85 million or so unique TCR sequences. The later analysis used no new phenotypic data to find candidate immune exposures, relying instead on TCR beta sequences and their occurrence across donors. Donor age, sex, ethnicity and CMV serostatus were compiled together with the repertoire data. Of the roughly 400 genotyped donors, 81% were placed in the genetic ancestry cluster associated with self-reported Caucasian donors. Five DR-DQ haplotypes were handled as single units for association and clustering because linkage in the cohort was strong. In addition to the first cohort of approximately 670 subjects, a separate validation cohort of under 150 different subjects was used. Typing coverage varied by locus: about 620-630 donors for A, B, C, DRB1 and DQB1; roughly 500 for DQA1; about 570 for DPA1; about 450 for DPB1. To predict cytomegalovirus infection status, the study combined high-throughput TCR immunosequencing, statistical association of individual TCRs with disease status, and machine learning. What the work shows at the level of the full study, not this receptor alone: The 87-base-pair reads could not distinguish some IMGT-functional V segments, including TRBV6-2 and TRBV6-3, so those segments were excluded. In a later analysis, HLA-associated TCR beta chains showed more clonal expansion and lower generation probabilities than non-associated chains that were equally common. Strong co-occurrence of HLA alleles, especially DR and DQ, made assigning TCR associations to individual alleles difficult. Linkage disequilibrium might explain the correlated functional status among segregating V segments, but an unknown experimental factor could not be ruled out. The classifier was reported to diagnose cytomegalovirus status with high specificity and sensitivity in both the original cohort and the validation cohort. In a later genetic analysis, a missense DCLRE1C variant was associated with V-gene and J-gene trimming of TCR beta chains, and the association was replicated in an independent cohort. The authors suggested that the approach could potentially be extended to other disease states and immunological phenotypes. The sequencing pipeline was judged likely to have produced a cluster of highly shared sequence variants as a technical artifact. A total of 150 to 200 TCR beta chains were listed by the study as associated with cytomegalovirus. In vitro tests confirmed that a few of the cytomegalovirus-associated TCR beta chains recognize cytomegalovirus antigens. A further reported finding was that TCR beta sequences accurately predicted the HLA-A and HLA-B alleles for most subjects in the first cohort. Roughly uniform sequencing depth across donors was assumed in presence/absence analyses, although this assumption may not hold. Across donors, most TCR sequences were observed very rarely, whereas some public TCRs were present in many individuals. At a false discovery rate of 0.05, a later analysis linked about 17,000 TCR beta sequences to specific HLA alleles. Because HLA typing was unavailable for some donors at each locus, only the typed subset was used in association tests. Only TCR beta chains were sequenced in this cohort, and the absence of alpha or paired-chain data limited detectable features. For the cohort, immune exposure information was limited to CMV serostatus. According to a later analysis, TCR association rates differed among HLA loci, with DRB1 alleles showing the most associated TCRs and HLA-C alleles showing the fewest. Most CMV-associated TCR beta chains appeared to be HLA-restricted in a later analysis, and the HLA associations seemed to be driven largely by CMV exposure. In an earlier analysis of roughly 560 of the donors, most TCR beta V segments were observed in productive rearrangements about 87% or about 30% of the time, broadly matching IMGT annotations. In a later analysis, several top co-occurrence clusters were reported to appear linked to parvovirus B19, influenza, CMV and Epstein-Barr virus. In a later genetic analysis, fewer N-insertions in productive TCRs were reported among donors in an Asian-associated ancestry cluster than the roughly 700-donor mean. Some 16 rarely observed V segments, including chromosome 9 orphons, were excluded from the earlier analysis of some 590 of the donors because counts were too low.

The CDR3, cysteine through phenylalanine, is 14 amino acids long. Just CDR3 DNA is preserved here, 42 bases in frame from base 1. As encoded in the germline V gene (reference sequence), CDR1 is LNHNV while CDR2 is YYDKDF. V drops 0 bases and J drops 4 bases, leaving 9 bases in between. Libraries were constructed by the immunoSEQ multiplex PCR assay. For the multiplex PCR, a mixture combining 60 forward primers for TCR Vbeta segments and 13 reverse primers for TCR Jbeta segments was used. Amplification of the CDR3 region of rearranged TCR beta genes was performed with a multiplex PCR assay on genomic DNA. Amplified TCR beta libraries were sequenced as 87-base-pair reads on the Illumina HiSeq System. As for the authors' bioinformatics: A later analysis counted approximately 84 million unique TCR beta chains across the 666 repertoires, and around 9.9 million of these chains were shared by at least two donors. A nearest-neighbor algorithm error-corrected the raw reads and collapsed the reads into unique sequences, merging closely related sequences to remove PCR and sequencing errors. Alignment of CDR3 sequences to IMGT reference sequences was used to assign V, D and J gene segments. For a sequence to be retained, a match of at least six nucleotides to both a V gene segment and a J gene segment was required. A rearrangement was called productive if the CDR3 had no stop codons and remained in frame with V and J, and every other rearrangement was called non-productive. CDR3 was defined according to IMGT convention as the region running from the second conserved V-encoded cysteine to the conserved J-encoded phenylalanine. In an earlier analysis of more than 550 of the donors, sequences lacking an unambiguous match to a single V gene segment were excluded. An earlier analysis of several hundred of the donors called V segments functional above 56.7% productive rearrangements and segregating when the between-donor standard deviation exceeded 5%. A statistical classification framework was developed to diagnose cytomegalovirus status using the catalog of TCR beta chain sequences. A later analysis assigned V and J genes by comparing TCR nucleotide sequences with IMGT/GENE-DB human TR gene sequences. A later analysis assigned CDR3 sequences and most-parsimonious VDJ recombination scenarios with the TCRdist pipeline. In a later analysis, each TCR beta chain was defined by its CDR3 amino acid sequence together with its V-gene family, and reads without a unique V-gene family were excluded. To address suspected cross-contamination and a sequencing artifact, a later analysis removed 550 to 750 highly shared, low-generation-probability nucleotide sequences. For each public chain, a later analysis derived a clonal expansion index from normalized ranks of inferred template counts within each repertoire. Generation probabilities in a later analysis came from a VDJ recombination model fitted to out-of-frame rearrangements, and those results were checked against IGoR. In a later analysis, hypergeometric tests were used to score TCR-TCR, TCR-HLA and TCR-CMV co-occurrence, with a repertoire-size bias correction applied to TCR pairs. To estimate false discovery rates, a later analysis permuted the HLA or CMV assignments 20 times. In a later analysis, co-occurring TCRs were grouped using DBSCAN, with TCRdist sequence similarity added in when clustering inside HLA-allele-positive subsets. Repertoires with fewer than 30,000 or more than 120,000 public chains, plus five repertoires with anomalous nucleotide sharing, were excluded from co-occurrence clustering. In TCRdb, the immuneACCESS table is reduced to in-frame sequences with V and J assigned. These tables do not hold every clone; where another copy was compared, an unresolved V gene accounts for under half, and the others remain unexplained. V, J and clone size were drawn from that table, and D and trimming were deduced from the DNA. This sample's listing comprises 80,000 to 95,000 clones. The ten largest clonotypes hold around 1.1% of the sample.

The cohort was made up of several hundred healthy bone marrow donors. Cohort members were all nominally healthy when sampled, although unrecorded immune exposures were likely present. The donor tested CMV seronegative and was one of the 352 seronegative cohort members. Each donor provided a peripheral blood sample, and peripheral blood mononuclear cells were used for TCR beta sequencing. The Qiagen DNeasy Blood Extraction Kit was used to extract genomic DNA from the blood cell samples. On this clone itself: The specificity of this receptor is unknown.

Material for sequencing was PBMCs. The source of this sequence is a woman aged 25 to 39 in good health and CMV-seronegative. Recombination linked TRBV15 to TRBJ1-1; there is no confident call for the D gene. This receptor carries the CDR3 CATSRDYGSTEAFF. The nucleotides are TGTGCCACCAGCAGAGATTATGGGAGCACTGAAGCTTTCTTT.